The 2 T cell receptor beta chains below were found in one sample sequenced in a study of cytomegalovirus exposure and HLA in healthy donors. The repertoire was sequenced with immunoSEQ multiplex PCR; TCRdb's copy has only in-frame clones and lacks some. The sample consists of approximately 180,000 clones, more than 75% of them appearing once. The sample comprised PBMCs. Source of these receptors: a man aged 18 to 29 in good health and CMV-seropositive.

This chain connects TRBV13 to TRBJ1-1, with 9 positions matching TRBD1. The V segment lost 6 bases and the J segment 5 bases; nucleotides outside the gene matches: 4. CDR3 size: 13 residues. Germline V lookup: CDR1 PRHDT, CDR2 FYEKMQ (reference sequence). The CDR3 bases are TGTGCCAGCAGACAGGGGGCGAGAACTGAAGCTTTCTTT. Protein: CASRQGARTEAFF.

V and J are TRBV25-1 and TRBJ1-4; 10 nucleotides agree with TRBD1. V was pared by 1 base and J by 6 bases, with 8 bases of the junction left unmatched. The CDR3 spans 17 residues. Germline V gives CDR1 MGHDK, CDR2 SYGVNS. The CDR3 DNA is TGTGCCAGCAGTGAATGGCGAGGGGGGACAGGGGATGAAAAACTGTTTTTT. Translation gives CASSEWRGGTGDEKLFF.